The T cell receptor (beta chain) described here comes from a study of shared clonotypes between healthy human individuals. The study's findings and limits: Naive subsets typically showed greater estimated richness than memory subsets.

The authors' processing: Quality scores were absent from the junction-only immunoSEQ sequences, so filtering differed. Only in-frame clones appear in the TCRdb table, and some are missing; sequencing was by immunoSEQ multiplex PCR. V, J and clone size are those of that table, while D and trimming were read from the DNA. The sample includes fewer than 3 million clones, roughly 90% seen only once; the top ten take approximately 0.41%. This CDR3 has 16 residues. Germline values: CDR1 SGDLS, CDR2 YYNGEE. Unmatched junction bases numbered 11, after V lost 0 bases and J lost 7 bases. This clone was detected once. Its antigen is unidentified.

The rearrangement uses TRBV9 and TRBJ1-2; 8 bases align to TRBD1. Source material: naive CD4+ T cells from PBMCs. Subset defined: CD45RA+ positively selected. This TCR came from a man aged 18 to 29 in good health. Some clones in this sample may be carry-over from other donors' samples. The CDR3 DNA sequence: TGTGCCAGCAGCGTAGAAAACGCGGACAGGGAGGCTGGCTACACCTTC. Amino acid sequence: CASSVENADREAGYTF.